These 7 T cell receptor beta chains share one sample of origin, sequenced in a study of beta chain features in type 1 diabetes. All of the isolated RNA was reverse transcribed, so expressed TCRB transcripts were sequenced. Clones were sequenced by immunoSEQ multiplex PCR, and TCRdb holds only the in-frame ones, with some missing. This table holds about 140,000 clones, about 13% found once. For these receptors, no antigen is known. Points from the study as a whole: Moderate but significant shortening of TCRB CDR3s was recorded in all four CD4+ subsets from Type 1 diabetes patients.

Sequences were obtained from central memory CD4+ T cells from blood. Receptor source: a young man with type 1 diabetes.

The V and J genes are TRBV30 and TRBJ2-5, with 13 bases that match TRBD2. The CDR3 covers 16 residues. Germline assignment: CDR1 GTSNPN and CDR2 SVGIG (reference sequence). The J segment lost 3 bases and the V segment lost 1 base, leaving 5 bases of the junction unmatched. In DNA, the CDR3 is TGTGCCTGGAGTGCGGGACTAGCGGGGCTAAAAGAGACCCAGTACTTC. Translation: CAWSAGLAGLKETQYF.

This clone turned up a few times. The chain employs TRBV10-2 and TRBJ2-4, with D perhaps matching TRBD2 (5 bases). Trimming removed 0 bases at V and 1 base at J, with 10 bases between. Germline CDR1 reads WSHSY; CDR2 reads SAAADI. The length of the CDR3 is 16 residues. CDR3 region: CASSESGNAAKNIQYF. CDR3 sequence (DNA): TGCGCCAGCAGTGAGTCCGGGAATGCGGCCAAAAACATTCAGTACTTC.

This clone was detected only a few times. V usage is TRBV28 and J usage is TRBJ1-2; no clear D. CDR3 length: 15 amino acids. The germline V and J ends were trimmed by 4 bases and 0 bases, with 12 bases remaining between them. Germline V gives CDR1 MDHEN, CDR2 SYDVKM. CDR3 nucleotides: TGTGCCAGCAGTTGGAGCCCAGTAGCTAACTATGGCTACACCTTC. As protein: CASSWSPVANYGYTF.

This rearrangement joins TRBV9 to TRBJ2-3; 11 bases agree with TRBD1. The trim removed 3 bases at V and 6 bases at J, leaving 3 bases unmatched. This CDR3 is 14 amino acids long. From germline, CDR1 is SGDLS and CDR2 YYNGEE. CDR3 protein: CASSGGQGVDTQYF. The CDR3, as DNA: TGTGCCAGCAGCGGGGGACAGGGGGTGGATACGCAGTATTTT.

This clone showed up just a few times. V and J are TRBV6-1 and TRBJ2-3, with D unclear. The CDR3 loop spans 14 amino acids. The germline CDR1 and CDR2 sequences are MNHNS and SASEGT. The germline V and J ends were trimmed by 8 bases and 3 bases, with 15 bases remaining between them. This chain's CDR3 is CASGDPTYTDTQYF. Here the CDR3 DNA reads TGTGCCAGCGGAGACCCAACCTATACAGATACGCAGTATTTT.

This clone was found a few times. The chain carries TRBV2 and TRBJ1-2; no definite D call. This CDR3 comprises 10 residues. Germline CDR1 is SNHLY and CDR2 is FYNNEI. The V and J ends lost 6 bases and 7 bases respectively, with 6 bases between them. Here the CDR3 reads CASRSSGYTF. Here the CDR3 DNA reads TGTGCCAGCAGGTCAAGTGGCTACACCTTC.

V and J are TRBV5-1 and TRBJ2-7; D may be TRBD2 (5 bases). V was cut by 6 bases and J by 2 bases, with 12 bases left in between. Germline CDR1 is SGHRS and CDR2 is YFSETQ. The CDR3 sequence is 13 residues long. The CDR3 region is CASNGIEAYEQYF. The CDR3 bases are TGCGCCAGCAACGGGATCGAGGCCTACGAGCAGTACTTC.